This TCR beta chain was retrieved from a study of siplizumab effects on memory and regulatory T cells. Clones were sequenced by immunoSEQ multiplex PCR, and TCRdb holds only the in-frame ones, with some missing. The profile shows about 26,000 clones, 84% of them singletons. This CDR3 is built from 15 residues. CDR1 SGHRS and CDR2 YFSETQ come from the germline V gene. Trimming at V came to 4 bases and at J to 4 bases, leaving 8 bases not matched to a gene. This clone was counted between two and nine times. This chain links TRBV5-1 with TRBJ1-5, with 7 bases lining up with TRBD1. This sequence was found in a human donor in good health. The specimen was memory CD4+ T cells sorted from blood. The CDR3 DNA reads as TGCGCCAGCAGCACCGGACAGGCTGGTAATCAGCCCCAGCATTTT. Translated, it gives CASSTGQAGNQPQHF.